Here is one T cell receptor beta chain with its context. Its matching antigen is unknown. The sample comes from a study of TIL therapy for anti-PD-1-resistant metastatic lung cancer. Background on the study: Median tumor mutation burden was approximately 1.5 mutations per megabase.

CDR1 is SEHNR and CDR2 is FQNEAQ in the germline V gene (reference sequence). V lost 5 bases and J lost 1; bases outside the gene matches: 4. The CDR3 sequence is 14 residues long. Sample time point: pre-treatment sample, taken before nivolumab and TIL therapy. Study-wide results and limits: The baseline peripheral repertoire was partially replaced by infused TIL clonotypes that later decayed.

Sequencing used immunoSEQ v3. Libraries were sequenced to about 2 million read pairs (survey) or roughly 4.5-6.5 million (deep). The assay was immunoSEQ multiplex PCR, and TCRdb's table has in-frame clones only and misses some. The sample lists about 59,000 clones, approximately 75% occurring once. Here the sequenced sample was blood, taken at baseline. The genes are TRBV7-9 and TRBJ2-5, with TRBD1 matching over 7 bases. The clonotype was recovered from a person between 30 and 79 years old with non-small cell lung cancer. The chain's CDR3 is CASSQGTVQETQYF. The CDR3 DNA sequence: TGTGCCAGCAGCCAAGGGACAGTCCAAGAGACCCAGTACTTC.